These 5 T cell receptor beta chains came from one sample sequenced in a study of T cells in Graves' hyperthyroidism and ophthalmopathy. Regions amplified from RNA transcripts were the TCR beta CDR3 regions. HTBI primers drove first-round RT-PCR of the TCR CDR3. From the multiplex PCR reads, TCRdb called clonotypes with MiXCR, one entry per CDR3 protein. The sample consists of a few hundred thousand distinct CDR3 sequences, 15% to 20% of them appearing once. Sequencing was carried out using blood. These TCRs come from a woman aged 25-40 years with Graves' ophthalmopathy.

This clonotype has ten or more counts. The chain uses TRBV28 and TRBJ1-4, with 10 bases that match TRBD1. The CDR3 consists of 16 residues. From germline, CDR1 is MDHEN and CDR2 SYDVKM. Trimming at V came to 5 bases and at J to 7 bases, leaving 10 bases not matched to a gene. The chain's CDR3 is CASSDTDRGPREKLFF. The CDR3 bases are TGTGCCAGCAGTGATACCGACAGGGGGCCCCGTGAAAAACTGTTTTTT.

There are a few counts of this clonotype. This sequence joins TRBV29-1 and TRBJ2-3; either TRBD1 or TRBD2 may supply D (5 bases each). The CDR3 sequence is 13 residues long. The germline V gene has CDR1 SQVTM and CDR2 ANQGSEA. Deletions cut 5 bases from V and 7 bases from J, with 16 bases between. CDR3 amino acids: CSVPTLGVHTQYF. The CDR3 bases are TGCAGCGTTCCTACTTTGGGGGTCCATACGCAGTATTTT.

The genes are TRBV20-1 and TRBJ1-2; maybe TRBD1 (5 bases). Germline-derived CDR1 and CDR2 are DFQATT and SNEGSKA (reference sequence). V was clipped by 0 bases and J by 1 base, with 9 bases between them. CDR3 length: 14 residues. CDR3 loop: CSARESGDNYGYTF. The CDR3 nucleotides are TGCAGTGCTAGAGAGTCGGGGGATAACTATGGCTACACCTTC.

This clonotype came up a few times. V usage is TRBV5-1 and J usage is TRBJ2-5; perhaps D is TRBD1 or TRBD2 (6 bases each). V was trimmed by 6 bases and J by 4 bases, leaving 28 bases between them. Germline lookup yields CDR1 SGHRS and CDR2 YFSETQ. This CDR3 contains 18 residues. The CDR3 here is CASTFLTLKGGPPETQYF. CDR3 coding DNA: TGCGCCAGCACCTTTCTTACCTTAAAGGGGGGTCCCCCAGAGACCCAGTACTTC.

This clonotype came up a few times. This chain connects TRBV18 to TRBJ1-2, with TRBD1 identical over 7 bases. Unmatched junction bases numbered 6, after V lost 3 bases and J lost 5 bases. The CDR3 extends over 14 amino acids. Germline CDR1 reads KGHSH; CDR2 reads LQKENI. DNA of the CDR3: TGTGCCAGCTCACCGACCGGGACAGCTTATGGCTACACCTTC. Its protein is CASSPTGTAYGYTF.